These 29 T cell receptor beta chains were sequenced from one sample in a study of cytomegalovirus exposure and HLA in healthy donors. Amplification used 60 Vbeta primers and 13 Jbeta primers. Here immunoSEQ multiplex PCR was the method, and the copy in TCRdb shows in-frame clones only, minus some. The repertoire consists of 200,000 to 250,000 clones, with over 80% occurring once and the leading ten covering approximately 0.71%. The sample taken for sequencing was PBMCs. The receptors were gathered from a boy aged 2 to 9 in good health and CMV-seronegative.

The chain links TRBV6-1 to TRBJ1-4, with unresolved D. Per the germline V gene, CDR1 is MNHNS and CDR2 is SASEGT. Trimming removed 1 base at V and 2 bases at J, with 8 bases between. The CDR3 extends over 15 amino acids. DNA of the CDR3: TGTGCCAGCAGTGAAGAGAGGGAGACTAATGAAAAACTGTTTTTT. Its translation is CASSEERETNEKLFF.

This clone was seen a single time. The same CDR3 is also encoded by other DNA sequences in this sample. The chain uses TRBV7-9 and TRBJ1-1, with TRBD1 matching 8 bases. Trimming cost V 3 bases and J 2 bases; bases outside gene matches: 2. The CDR3 covers 14 residues. The germline V gene has CDR1 SEHNR and CDR2 FQNEAQ (reference sequence). The CDR3 spells CASSFGTGNTEAFF. Written as DNA, the CDR3 is TGTGCCAGCAGCTTTGGGACAGGCAACACTGAAGCTTTCTTT.

The chain is built from TRBV2 and TRBJ2-3, with 8 bases identical to TRBD2. V lost 7 bases to trimming and J lost 6 bases; unmatched junction nucleotides: 9. Germline CDR1 is SNHLY and CDR2 is FYNNEI. CDR3 length equals 14 residues. The CDR3 protein is CASTLAGGRDTQYF. The DNA of the CDR3 is TGTGCCAGCACCCTGGCGGGAGGTAGGGATACGCAGTATTTT. The full variable domain, completed using reference TRBV2 and TRBJ2-3, is EPEVTQTPSHQVTQMGQEVILRCVPISNHLYFYWYRQILGQKVEFLVSFYNNEISEKSEIFDDQFSVERPDGSNFTLKIRSTKLEDSAMYFCASTLAGGRDTQYFGPGTRLTVL.

A single count supports this clone. The chain joins TRBV2 to TRBJ2-5; D possibly corresponds to TRBD1 (5 bases). The DNA end is more similar to TRBJ2-7, so the J call may be wrong. The germline CDR1 and CDR2 sequences are SNHLY and FYNNEI. The CDR3 extends over 14 amino acids. CDR3: CASSEPGTGTEQYF. CDR3 nucleotide sequence: TGTGCCAGCAGTGAACCCGGTACAGGTACCGAGCAGTACTTC.

The CDR3, as DNA: TGTGCCATCAGTGAGATAGGAGGAAGGACCTATAATTCACCCCTCCACTTT. This gives the protein CAISEIGGRTYNSPLHF. The chain joins TRBV10-3 to TRBJ1-6, with D hard to call. Germline V CDR1 and CDR2: ENHRY, SYGVKD. V lost 2 bases and J lost 2, with 13 bases in between. The CDR3 has 17 residues.

This clone was observed once. J is TRBJ2-6 and V is TRBV18; D may be TRBD2 (5 bases). V shed 3 bases and J shed 2 bases, with 5 bases lying between them. The CDR3 is 14 amino acids. CDR1 KGHSH and CDR2 LQKENI come from the germline V gene. The CDR3: CASSPGTGANVLTF. DNA for the CDR3: TGTGCCAGCTCACCCGGGACTGGGGCCAACGTCCTGACTTTC.

The chain employs TRBV6-4 and TRBJ1-1; D is undetermined. This CDR3 region has 14 residues. Trimming took 2 bases from V and 6 from J, leaving 13 bases between them. Germline CDR1 reads MRHNA; CDR2 reads SNTAGT. CDR3: CASSDVSGSPEAFF. CDR3 in DNA: TGTGCCAGCAGTGACGTTTCGGGAAGTCCTGAAGCTTTCTTT.

The V gene is TRBV2, the J gene TRBJ1-2; 7 bases fit TRBD1. The CDR3 has 15 amino acids. The V gene's germline CDR1 is SNHLY and CDR2 FYNNEI. Trimming at V came to 5 bases and at J to 2 bases, leaving 8 bases not matched to a gene. The CDR3 protein is CASSPPGQANYGYTF. The CDR3 bases are TGTGCCAGCAGTCCCCCCGGACAGGCAAACTATGGCTACACCTTC.

The rearrangement links TRBV29-1 to TRBJ2-5; D possibly corresponds to TRBD2 (6 bases). TRBJ2-7 matches the DNA end more closely, so the J call is doubtful. The CDR3 spans 14 residues. Germline V gene lookup returns CDR1 SQVTM and CDR2 ANQGSEA. CDR3 sequence (DNA): TGCAGCGTTGCGGACTACTTGAGATCCTACGAGCAGTACTTC. Residues: CSVADYLRSYEQYF.

The chain uses TRBV19 and TRBJ2-1; 15 nucleotides match TRBD2. Germline-derived CDR1 and CDR2 are LNHDA and SQIVND (reference sequence). V lost 7 bases, J lost 9 bases, and 4 bases stayed unmatched. The CDR3 sequence is 14 residues long. The chain's CDR3 is CASTGLAGGGEQFF. In nucleotides, the CDR3 is TGTGCCAGTACCGGACTAGCGGGAGGGGGTGAGCAGTTCTTC.

This clone has just one count. This rearrangement joins TRBV7-2 to TRBJ1-3; TRBD1 agrees at 7 bases. Per the germline V gene, CDR1 is SGHTA and CDR2 is FQGNSA. Trimming cost V 5 bases and J 2 bases; bases outside gene matches: 3. This CDR3 contains 14 residues. Here the CDR3 DNA reads TGTGCCAGCAGCCCCGGGACAGCTGGAAACACCATATATTTT. It translates to CASSPGTAGNTIYF.

This sequence joins TRBV5-4 and TRBJ2-5, with 8 bases identical to TRBD2. Germline CDR1 reads SGHNT; CDR2 reads YYREEE (reference sequence). Germline trimming cut 7 bases from V and 4 bases from J; bases unmatched to any gene: 9. This CDR3 is built from 14 residues. The DNA for the CDR3 is TGTGCCAGCGGGCTAGCGGGCCTTTCAGAGACCCAGTACTTC. Translation gives CASGLAGLSETQYF. The whole variable domain, filled in from reference TRBV5-4 and TRBJ2-5, reads ETGVTQSPTHLIKTRGQQVTLRCSSQSGHNTVSWYQQALGQGPQFIFQYYREEENGRGNFPPRFSGLQFPNYSSELNVNALELDDSALYLCASGLAGLSETQYFGPGTRLLVL.

DNA of the CDR3: TGTGCCTGGAGTGTACCAGTTGGGACAGGGGCGACCCCAATCCTGAACACTGAAGCTTTCTTT. Translation: CAWSVPVGTGATPILNTEAFF. The rearrangement links TRBV30 to TRBJ1-1, with TRBD1 matching over 10 bases. The CDR3 extends over 21 amino acids. The trim removed 0 bases at V and 0 bases at J, leaving 19 bases unmatched. CDR1 and CDR2 from the germline V gene are GTSNPN and SVGIG (reference sequence). Variable domain in full (rest from reference TRBV30 and TRBJ1-1): SQTIHQWPATLVQPVGSPLSLECTVEGTSNPNLYWYRQAAGRGLQLLFYSVGIGQISSEVPQNLSASRPQDRQFILSSKKLLLSDSGFYLCAWSVPVGTGATPILNTEAFFGQGTRLTVV.

The V gene is TRBV27, the J gene TRBJ2-1; D is uncertain. The germline gives CDR1 MNHEY, CDR2 SMNVEV (reference sequence). Trimming removed 10 bases at V and 9 bases at J, with 22 bases between. The CDR3 spans 14 residues. The CDR3 region is CATLKRGSLTEQFF. CDR3 nucleotide sequence: TGTGCCACCCTAAAACGCGGAAGCCTAACTGAGCAGTTCTTC.

V is TRBV29-1 and J is TRBJ1-1; D may be TRBD1 (5 bases). V was clipped by 7 bases and J by 3 bases, with 18 bases between them. Germline V gene data show CDR1 as SQVTM and CDR2 as ANQGSEA. This CDR3 has 14 residues. The CDR3 sequence is CSARSGASYTEAFF. Here the CDR3 DNA reads TGCAGCGCCAGATCTGGGGCCTCCTACACTGAAGCTTTCTTT. Full variable domain (remainder filled in from reference TRBV29-1 and TRBJ1-1): SAVISQKPSRDICQRGTSLTIQCQVDSQVTMMFWYRQQPGQSLTLIATANQGSEATYESGFVIDKFPISRPNLTFSTLTVSNMSPEDSSIYLCSARSGASYTEAFFGQGTRLTVV.

The genes are TRBV5-4 and TRBJ2-1; TRBD1 agrees at 7 bases. Germline-derived CDR1 and CDR2 are SGHNT and YYREEE (reference sequence). V lost 4 bases and J lost 5; bases outside the gene matches: 15. This CDR3 spans 17 amino acids. CDR3 residues: CASSGVDRVVGDNEQFF. DNA for the CDR3: TGTGCCAGCAGCGGGGTAGACAGGGTGGTAGGAGACAATGAGCAGTTCTTC.

V usage is TRBV15 and J usage is TRBJ2-7; TRBD2 might be the D (5 bases). Trimming removed 6 bases from V and 3 bases from J, with 15 bases in between. CDR1 is LNHNV, CDR2 YYDKDF, per germline (reference sequence). The CDR3 extends over 14 amino acids. CDR3 DNA: TGTGCCACCAGATCCTCGGGAAAACTCTACGAGCAGTACTTC. Translation: CATRSSGKLYEQYF.

The chain couples TRBV27 to TRBJ2-1; 9 bases line up with TRBD2. J lost 7 bases, V lost 5 bases, and 9 bases had no gene match. The germline CDR1 and CDR2 sequences are MNHEY and SMNVEV (reference sequence). The CDR3 covers 15 residues. The CDR3 region is CASSPAGGFSNEQFF. The CDR3 DNA follows: TGTGCCAGCAGTCCAGCGGGAGGTTTTAGTAATGAGCAGTTCTTC.

The CDR3 DNA reads TGTGCCAGCAGCCTCGGTTGGGGACAGGCGACCCCCACCTTC. Its protein is CASSLGWGQATPTF. V and J are TRBV7-9 and TRBJ1-2; 8 bases map to TRBD1. Germline CDR1 is SEHNR and CDR2 is FQNEAQ (reference sequence). The CDR3 is made up of 14 amino acids. The J segment lost 13 bases and the V segment lost 5 bases, leaving 15 bases of the junction unmatched.

The J gene is TRBJ1-4, the V gene TRBV7-2, with 8 bases fitting TRBD1. This CDR3 contains 17 residues. V was clipped by 1 base and J by 4 bases; unmatched bases: 8. Germline CDR1 reads SGHTA; CDR2 reads FQGNSA. CDR3 amino acids: CASSLEGQGAFNEKLFF. DNA of the CDR3: TGTGCCAGCAGCTTAGAAGGGCAGGGGGCTTTTAATGAAAAACTGTTTTTT. The variable domain in full, with the rest retrieved from reference TRBV7-2 and TRBJ1-4, is GAGVSQSPSNKVTEKGKDVELRCDPISGHTALYWYRQSLGQGLEFLIYFQGNSAPDKSGLPSDRFSAERTGGSVSTLTIQRTQQEDSAVYLCASSLEGQGAFNEKLFFGSGTQLSVL.

The V call is TRBV2, the J call TRBJ2-2; D possibly corresponds to TRBD2 (5 bases). This CDR3 is built from 15 residues. CDR1 and CDR2 from the germline V gene are SNHLY and FYNNEI. V lost 6 bases to trimming and J lost 7 bases, with 18 bases between them. CDR3 sequence (DNA): TGTGCCAGCAGGGGTGAGGTGGGAGTCAACGGGGAGCTGTTTTTT. Translation gives CASRGEVGVNGELFF.

The chain carries TRBV2 and TRBJ1-5; D unresolved. Germline V gives CDR1 SNHLY, CDR2 FYNNEI. The V gene lost 3 bases and the J gene lost 4 bases, with 13 bases spanning the gap. This CDR3 region has 15 residues. The CDR3 sequence: CASSEDLTPNQPQHF. In nucleotides, the CDR3 is TGTGCCAGCAGTGAGGACTTGACACCTAATCAGCCCCAGCATTTT.

DNA of the CDR3: TGTGCCTGGAGTGAATATGACAGCTATGGCTACACCTTC. Its protein product is CAWSEYDSYGYTF. The chain links TRBV30 to TRBJ1-2, with D perhaps TRBD1 (5 bases). This CDR3 has 13 amino acids. CDR1 is GTSNPN and CDR2 is SVGIG in the germline V gene (reference sequence). With 1 base removed from V and 4 bases from J, the gap between germline ends came to 10 bases.

This rearrangement joins TRBV5-1 to TRBJ2-3, with a tentative D call TRBD2 (6 bases). CDR1 is SGHRS and CDR2 is YFSETQ in the germline V gene. Trimming shortened V by 5 bases and J by 2 bases, and 12 bases separated the two germline ends. The CDR3 loop spans 14 amino acids. The CDR3 sequence: CASSSSDSTDTQYF. In DNA form, the CDR3 reads TGCGCCAGCAGTTCTAGCGACTCCACAGATACGCAGTATTTT.

The V gene is TRBV5-1, the J gene TRBJ2-7; weak D call: TRBD1 (6 bases). CDR1 SGHRS and CDR2 YFSETQ come from the germline V gene. The V end lost 4 bases, the J end lost 2 bases, and 19 bases lay between the germline ends. CDR3 size: 16 residues. The CDR3 coding sequence is TGCGCCAGCAGCCTTACCGGGACAAAAGTAACCTACGAGCAGTACTTC. It is translated as CASSLTGTKVTYEQYF.

The chain combines TRBV5-6 with TRBJ2-6; 8 positions agree with TRBD2. The CDR3 is 17 residues long. Germline CDR1 and CDR2: SGHDT and YYEEEE. With V trimmed by 8 bases and J by 1 base, 11 bases remained unmatched. In DNA, the CDR3 is TGTGCCAGTACCACGGGGGGGCTCCTTTCTGGGGCCAACGTCCTGACTTTC. Residues: CASTTGGLLSGANVLTF.

This clone occurred a few times. The chain employs TRBV19 and TRBJ1-4; maybe TRBD1 (6 bases). The CDR3 is 14 amino acids. Germline CDR1 reads LNHDA; CDR2 reads SQIVND (reference sequence). V was shortened by 5 bases and J by 8 bases, with 15 bases between the two germline ends. The CDR3 loop reads CASSAGVFSEKLFF. The CDR3 DNA follows: TGTGCCAGTAGTGCAGGGGTGTTTAGCGAAAAACTGTTTTTT.

J is TRBJ2-7 and V is TRBV7-3; D is undetermined. V dropped 1 base and J dropped 3 bases, with 7 bases sitting between them. This CDR3 region has 13 residues. Germline CDR1 is SGHTA and CDR2 is FQGTGA. DNA for the CDR3: TGTGCCAGCAGCTTAAGTGCGCACTACGAGCAGTACTTC. Protein product: CASSLSAHYEQYF.

This clone was observed a single time. J is TRBJ2-7 and V is TRBV6-5; 10 bases are shared with TRBD1. Germline V lookup: CDR1 MNHEY, CDR2 SVGAGI. V lost 2 bases and J lost 3; bases outside the gene matches: 1. The CDR3 sequence is 14 residues long. CDR3 loop: CASSYRDRGYEQYF. In DNA, the CDR3 is TGTGCCAGCAGTTACCGGGACAGGGGCTACGAGCAGTACTTC.